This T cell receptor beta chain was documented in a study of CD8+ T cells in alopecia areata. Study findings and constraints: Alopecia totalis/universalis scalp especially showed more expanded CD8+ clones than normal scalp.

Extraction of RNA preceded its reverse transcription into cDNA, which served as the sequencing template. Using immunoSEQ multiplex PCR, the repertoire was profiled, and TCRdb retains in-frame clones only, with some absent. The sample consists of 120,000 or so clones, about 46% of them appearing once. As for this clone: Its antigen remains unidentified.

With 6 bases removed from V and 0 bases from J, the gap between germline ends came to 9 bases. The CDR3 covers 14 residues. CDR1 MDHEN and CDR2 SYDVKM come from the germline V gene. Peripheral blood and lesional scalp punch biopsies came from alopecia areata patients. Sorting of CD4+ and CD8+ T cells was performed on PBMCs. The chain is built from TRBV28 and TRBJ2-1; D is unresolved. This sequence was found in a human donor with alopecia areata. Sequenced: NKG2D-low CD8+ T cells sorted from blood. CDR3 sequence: CASRGPDSYNEQFF. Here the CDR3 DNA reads TGTGCCAGCAGAGGGCCAGACTCCTACAATGAGCAGTTCTTC.